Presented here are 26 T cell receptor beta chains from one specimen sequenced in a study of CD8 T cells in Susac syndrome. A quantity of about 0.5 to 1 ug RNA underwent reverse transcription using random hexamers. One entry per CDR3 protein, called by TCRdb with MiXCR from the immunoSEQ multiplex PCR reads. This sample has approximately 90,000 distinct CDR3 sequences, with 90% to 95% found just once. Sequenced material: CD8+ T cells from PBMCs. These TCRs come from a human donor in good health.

The DNA for the CDR3 is TGCGCCAGCAGCCCCCTAGGACAGGCGGGCACTGAAGCTTTCTTT. Translating gives CASSPLGQAGTEAFF. The chain joins TRBV4-1 to TRBJ1-1, with TRBD1 matching over 7 bases. V shed 4 bases and J 4 bases; nucleotides not matched to a gene: 9. This CDR3 region has 15 residues. Looked up from germline, CDR1 is MGHRA and CDR2 is YSYEKL.

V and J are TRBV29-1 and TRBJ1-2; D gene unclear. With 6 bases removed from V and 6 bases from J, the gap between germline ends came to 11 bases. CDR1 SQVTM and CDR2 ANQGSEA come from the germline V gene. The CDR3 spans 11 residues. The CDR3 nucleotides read TGCAGCGTCCACGTGAAGAATGGCTACACCTTC. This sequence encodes CSVHVKNGYTF. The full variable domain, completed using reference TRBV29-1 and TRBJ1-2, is SAVISQKPSRDICQRGTSLTIQCQVDSQVTMMFWYRQQPGQSLTLIATANQGSEATYESGFVIDKFPISRPNLTFSTLTVSNMSPEDSSIYLCSVHVKNGYTFGSGTRLTVV.

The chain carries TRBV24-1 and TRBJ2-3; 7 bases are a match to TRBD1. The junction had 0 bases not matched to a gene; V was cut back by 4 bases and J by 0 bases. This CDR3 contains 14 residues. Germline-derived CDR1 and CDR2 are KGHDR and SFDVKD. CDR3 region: CATSETGSTDTQYF. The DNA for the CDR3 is TGTGCCACCAGTGAGACAGGGAGCACAGATACGCAGTATTTT.

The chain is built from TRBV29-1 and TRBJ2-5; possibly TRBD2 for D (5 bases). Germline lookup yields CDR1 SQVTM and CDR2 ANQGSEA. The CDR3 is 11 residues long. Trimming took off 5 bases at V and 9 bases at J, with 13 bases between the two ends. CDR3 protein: CSVSGSGSQYF. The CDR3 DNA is TGCAGCGTTTCGGGGTCCGGGTCCCAGTACTTC.

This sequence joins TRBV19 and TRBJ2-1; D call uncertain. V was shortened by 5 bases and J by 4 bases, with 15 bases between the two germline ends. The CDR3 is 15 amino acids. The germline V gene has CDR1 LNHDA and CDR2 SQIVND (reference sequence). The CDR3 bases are TGTGCCAGTAGTGCCAACAGCATACAGTACAATGAGCAGTTCTTC. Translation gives CASSANSIQYNEQFF. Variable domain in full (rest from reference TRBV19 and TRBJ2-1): DGGITQSPKYLFRKEGQNVTLSCEQNLNHDAMYWYRQDPGQGLRLIYYSQIVNDFQKGDIAEGYSVSREKKESFPLTVTSAQKNPTAFYLCASSANSIQYNEQFFGPGTRLTVL.

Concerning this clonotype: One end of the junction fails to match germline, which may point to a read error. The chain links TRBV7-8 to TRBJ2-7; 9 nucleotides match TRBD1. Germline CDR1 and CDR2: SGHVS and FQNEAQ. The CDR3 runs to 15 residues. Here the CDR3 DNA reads TGTGCCAGCACCTTAACCGGGACAGGGCTCTACGAGCAGTACTTC. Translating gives CASTLTGTGLYEQYF.

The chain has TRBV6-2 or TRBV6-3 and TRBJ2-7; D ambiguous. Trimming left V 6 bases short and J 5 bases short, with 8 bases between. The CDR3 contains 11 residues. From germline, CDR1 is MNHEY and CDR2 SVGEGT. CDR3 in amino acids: CASSEPHEQYF. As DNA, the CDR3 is TGTGCCAGCAGCGAACCCCACGAGCAGTACTTC.

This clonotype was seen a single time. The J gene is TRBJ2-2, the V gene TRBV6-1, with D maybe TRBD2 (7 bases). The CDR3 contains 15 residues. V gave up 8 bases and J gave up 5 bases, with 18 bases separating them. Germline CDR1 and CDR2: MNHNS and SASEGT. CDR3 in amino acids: CASVGGAGETGELFF. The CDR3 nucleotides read TGTGCCAGCGTGGGAGGGGCAGGGGAAACCGGGGAGCTGTTTTTT.

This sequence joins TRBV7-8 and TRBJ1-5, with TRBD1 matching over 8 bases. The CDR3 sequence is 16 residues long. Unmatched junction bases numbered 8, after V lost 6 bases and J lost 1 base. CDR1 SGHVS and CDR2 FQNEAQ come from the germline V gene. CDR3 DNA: TGTGCCAGCAGGCTACAGGGGGGGGAAAGCAATCAGCCCCAGCATTTT. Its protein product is CASRLQGGESNQPQHF.

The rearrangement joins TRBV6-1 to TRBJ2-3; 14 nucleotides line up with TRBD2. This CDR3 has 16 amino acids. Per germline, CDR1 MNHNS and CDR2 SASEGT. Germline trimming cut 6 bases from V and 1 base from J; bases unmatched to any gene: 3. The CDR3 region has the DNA TGTGCCAGCAGCAGACTAGCGGGGGGGCGCACAGATACGCAGTATTTT. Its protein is CASSRLAGGRTDTQYF.

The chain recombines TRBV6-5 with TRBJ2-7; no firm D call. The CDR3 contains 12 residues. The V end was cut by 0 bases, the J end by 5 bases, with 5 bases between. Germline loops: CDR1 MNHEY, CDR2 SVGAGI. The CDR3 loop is CASSYSWNEQYF. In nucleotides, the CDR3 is TGTGCCAGCAGTTACTCTTGGAACGAGCAGTACTTC.

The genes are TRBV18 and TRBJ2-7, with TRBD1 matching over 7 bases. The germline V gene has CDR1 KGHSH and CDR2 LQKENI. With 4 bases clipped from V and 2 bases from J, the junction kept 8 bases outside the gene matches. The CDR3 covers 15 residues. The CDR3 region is CASSQKEGQTYEQYF. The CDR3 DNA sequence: TGTGCCAGCTCACAAAAAGAGGGACAGACCTACGAGCAGTACTTC.

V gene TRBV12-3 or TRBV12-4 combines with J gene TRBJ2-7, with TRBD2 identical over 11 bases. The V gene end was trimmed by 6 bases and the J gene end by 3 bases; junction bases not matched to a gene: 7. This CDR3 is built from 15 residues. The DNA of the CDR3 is TGTGCCAGCAGCTATGGGACTAGCGGACTCTACGAGCAGTACTTC. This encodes CASSYGTSGLYEQYF.

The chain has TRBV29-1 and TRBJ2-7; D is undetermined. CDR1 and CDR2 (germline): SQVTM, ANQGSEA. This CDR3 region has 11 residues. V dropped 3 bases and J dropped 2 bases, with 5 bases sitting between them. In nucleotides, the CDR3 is TGCAGCGTTGAGGGCGCCTACGAGCAGTACTTC. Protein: CSVEGAYEQYF.

CDR3 DNA sequence: TGTGCCAGCAGTTTATACAGGGAAGAGACCCAGTACTTC. This sequence encodes CASSLYREETQYF. This chain connects TRBV12-3 or TRBV12-4 to TRBJ2-5; tentative D call: TRBD1 (6 bases). V lost 2 bases to trimming and J lost 3 bases, with 7 bases between them. There are 13 residues in the CDR3.

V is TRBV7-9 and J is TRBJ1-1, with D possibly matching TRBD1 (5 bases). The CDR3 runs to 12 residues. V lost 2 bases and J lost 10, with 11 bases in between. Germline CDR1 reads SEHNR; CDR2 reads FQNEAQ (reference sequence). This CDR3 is CASSLSGDGAFF. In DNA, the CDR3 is TGTGCCAGCAGCTTAAGTGGGGACGGAGCTTTCTTT.

CDR3 in amino acids: CASSLSSAGSYNEQFF. For the CDR3, the DNA is TGTGCCAGCAGCTTATCGTCAGCGGGGAGTTACAATGAGCAGTTCTTC. This rearrangement joins TRBV7-9 to TRBJ2-1, with 7 nucleotides matching TRBD2. V was pared by 2 bases and J by 4 bases, with 8 bases of the junction left unmatched. CDR1 and CDR2 (germline): SEHNR, FQNEAQ (reference sequence). The CDR3 is 16 residues long.

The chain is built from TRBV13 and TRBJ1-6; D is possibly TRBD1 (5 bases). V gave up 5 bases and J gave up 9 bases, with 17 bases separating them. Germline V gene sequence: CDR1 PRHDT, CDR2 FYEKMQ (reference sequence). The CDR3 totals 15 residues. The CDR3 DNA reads TGTGCCAGCAGCGAGCGGGGCAAGGGGTCTTCACCCCTCCACTTT. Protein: CASSERGKGSSPLHF.

CDR3 sequence (DNA): TGTGCCATCTGGACGGGGAACACTGAAGCTTTCTTT. Translated: CAIWTGNTEAFF. This chain links TRBV27 with TRBJ1-1; no definite D call. Germline CDR1 reads MNHEY; CDR2 reads SMNVEV (reference sequence). The CDR3 totals 12 residues. Between the trimmed V and J ends, which lost 10 bases and 1 base, there was a span of 10 bases.

CDR3 sequence: CSASGGTGELFF. For the CDR3, the DNA is TGCAGCGCTTCAGGGGGGACCGGGGAGCTGTTTTTT. The rearrangement links TRBV29-1 to TRBJ2-2, with D possibly being TRBD1 (7 bases). CDR1 is SQVTM and CDR2 is ANQGSEA in the germline V gene. The V end was cut by 7 bases, the J end by 5 bases, with 11 bases between. This CDR3 contains 12 residues.

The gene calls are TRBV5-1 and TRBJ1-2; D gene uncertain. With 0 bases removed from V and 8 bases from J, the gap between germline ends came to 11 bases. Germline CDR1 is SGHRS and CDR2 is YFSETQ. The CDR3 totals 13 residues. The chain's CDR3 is CASSLGDGRGYTF. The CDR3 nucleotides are TGCGCCAGCAGCTTGGGCGACGGGAGGGGCTACACCTTC.

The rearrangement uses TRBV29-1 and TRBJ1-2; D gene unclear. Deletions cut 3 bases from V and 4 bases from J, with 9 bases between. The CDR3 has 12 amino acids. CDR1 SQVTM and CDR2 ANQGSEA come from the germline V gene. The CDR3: CSVDSGLYGYTF. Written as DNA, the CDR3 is TGCAGCGTTGATTCAGGTCTCTATGGCTACACCTTC.

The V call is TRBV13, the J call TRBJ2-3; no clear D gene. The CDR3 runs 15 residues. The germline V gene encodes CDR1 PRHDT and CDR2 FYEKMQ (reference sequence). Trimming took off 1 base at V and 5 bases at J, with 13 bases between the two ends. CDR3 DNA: TGTGCCAGCAGCTTAGAGGCAGACTCCGGAGATACGCAGTATTTT. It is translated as CASSLEADSGDTQYF.

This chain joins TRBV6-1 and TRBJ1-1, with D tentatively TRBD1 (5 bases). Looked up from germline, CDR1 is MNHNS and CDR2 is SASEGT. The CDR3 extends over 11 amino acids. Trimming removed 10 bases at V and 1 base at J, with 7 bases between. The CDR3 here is CATGGNTEAFF. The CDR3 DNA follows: TGTGCCACCGGGGGGAACACTGAAGCTTTCTTT.

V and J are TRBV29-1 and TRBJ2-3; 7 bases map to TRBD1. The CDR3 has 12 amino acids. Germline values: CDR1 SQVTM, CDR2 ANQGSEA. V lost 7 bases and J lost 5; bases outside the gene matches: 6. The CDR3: CSGGTAVDTQYF. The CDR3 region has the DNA TGCAGCGGGGGGACAGCGGTAGATACGCAGTATTTT.

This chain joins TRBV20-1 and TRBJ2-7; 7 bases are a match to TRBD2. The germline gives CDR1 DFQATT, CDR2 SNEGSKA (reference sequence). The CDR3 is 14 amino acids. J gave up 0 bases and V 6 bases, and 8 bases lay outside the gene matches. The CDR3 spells CSAPESGASYEQYF. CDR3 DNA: TGCAGTGCCCCGGAGAGCGGGGCCTCCTACGAGCAGTACTTC.